This paragraph reports one T cell receptor beta chain. Participants were placed into cohorts based on the clinical history they reported. This entry belongs to a study of blood T cell repertoires in COVID-19. The assay was immunoSEQ multiplex PCR, and TCRdb's table has in-frame clones only and misses some. This table holds some 330,000 clones, 88% found once. From germline, CDR1 is SGHTA and CDR2 FQGNSA. V was cut by 3 bases and J by 0 bases, with 9 bases left in between. The CDR3 is 16 residues long. The V call is TRBV7-2, the J call TRBJ1-6; D is undetermined. The receptor's source is a man aged 25 to 40 who had recovered from COVID-19. The sample taken for sequencing was PBMCs or T cells enriched from blood (not recorded which). The CDR3 sequence: CASSFGGSSYNSPLHF. CDR3 DNA: TGTGCCAGCAGCTTCGGAGGGAGCTCCTATAATTCACCCCTCCACTTT.